These 14 T cell receptor beta chains were sequenced from one sample in a study of beta chain features in type 1 diabetes. Overall study results and limits: Shorter TCRB CDR3s, moderately but significantly so, were found in Type 1 diabetes patients in all four CD4+ subsets.

No antigen has been assigned to these receptors. What was sequenced were expressed TCRB transcripts, since all of the isolated RNA had been reverse transcribed. Repertoires were generated with immunoSEQ multiplex PCR, while TCRdb's copy carries only in-frame clones and drops some. This table holds roughly 350,000 clones, around a tenth found once. Material: central memory CD4+ T cells from blood. These receptors all stem from a man aged 25-45 years with type 1 diabetes.

This clone has only a few counts. The CDR3 bases are TGTGCCAGCTCCTTTTATAGAGCGGAATTGAACACCGGGGAGCTGTTTTTT. Amino acids: CASSFYRAELNTGELFF. The V call is TRBV28, the J call TRBJ2-2, with D perhaps matching TRBD2 (5 bases). The CDR3 covers 17 residues. Germline loops: CDR1 MDHEN, CDR2 SYDVKM. V dropped 8 bases and J dropped 1 base, with 20 bases sitting between them.

This clone was detected many times. The junction and the germline gene differ at one end; a read error may be behind it. V is TRBV7-7 and J is TRBJ2-1; a possible D gene is TRBD1 (6 bases). Germline-derived CDR1 and CDR2 are SSHAT and FNYEAQ (reference sequence). This CDR3 has 13 amino acids. The CDR3 here is CASSLSEGDEQFF. The CDR3 region has the DNA TGTGCTAGCAGCTTATCTGAGGGGGATGAGCAGTTCTTC.

This clone was seen a few times. The chain carries TRBV5-8 and TRBJ2-1; no reliable D call. Germline V gene lookup returns CDR1 SGHTS and CDR2 YDEGEE. This CDR3 spans 13 amino acids. The V end was cut by 5 bases, the J end by 9 bases, with 15 bases between. CDR3 sequence (DNA): TGTGCCAGCAGGCTGGCCGGGTCCAGTGAGCAGTTCTTC. Encoded protein: CASRLAGSSEQFF. Full variable domain (outside the CDR3, taken from reference TRBV5-8 and TRBJ2-1): EAGVTQSPTHLIKTRGQQATLRCSPISGHTSVYWYQQALGLGLQFLLWYDEGEERNRGNFPPRFSGRQFPNYSSELNVNALELEDSALYLCASRLAGSSEQFFGPGTRLTVL.

V gene TRBV6-4 combines with J gene TRBJ2-7; D not certain. CDR3 length: 12 residues. The V and J ends lost 10 bases and 8 bases respectively, with 18 bases between them. CDR1 and CDR2 from the germline V gene are MRHNA and SNTAGT. CDR3 in amino acids: CATSPGREKQYF. The CDR3 DNA follows: TGTGCCACCAGCCCCGGCAGAGAAAAGCAGTACTTC.

This clone came up many times. The chain recombines TRBV28 with TRBJ2-1; D is ambiguous. Trimming shortened V by 7 bases and J by 5 bases, and 12 bases separated the two germline ends. Germline-derived CDR1 and CDR2 are MDHEN and SYDVKM. The CDR3 covers 13 residues. The CDR3 region is CASIREWNNEQFF. The CDR3 DNA sequence: TGTGCCAGCATAAGGGAATGGAACAATGAGCAGTTCTTC. Supplemented by reference TRBV28 and TRBJ2-1, the full variable domain reads DVKVTQSSRYLVKRTGEKVFLECVQDMDHENMFWYRQDPGLGLRLIYFSYDVKMKEKGDIPEGYSVSREKKERFSLILESASTNQTSMYLCASIREWNNEQFFGPGTRLTVL.

This clone was seen a handful of times. The V and J genes are TRBV10-3 and TRBJ2-2, with D possibly being TRBD1 or TRBD2 (6 bases each). Trimming left V 7 bases short and J 1 base short, with 13 bases between. The CDR3 has 15 residues. Germline-derived CDR1 and CDR2 are ENHRY and SYGVKD. CDR3 DNA sequence: TGTGCCATCACTGGAGGGGGTCTGAACACCGGGGAGCTGTTTTTT. Its translation: CAITGGGLNTGELFF.

The CDR3 reads CASSLSSEGYTF. The CDR3, as DNA: TGTGCCAGTAGTCTCTCAAGTGAGGGCTACACCTTC. This chain connects TRBV19 to TRBJ1-2, with D unresolved. The CDR3 spans 12 residues. Trimming removed 5 bases at V and 8 bases at J, with 12 bases between. Germline assignment: CDR1 LNHDA and CDR2 SQIVND (reference sequence).

This clone was seen only a few times. This chain connects TRBV19 to TRBJ1-2; D might be TRBD1 (5 bases). Germline CDR1 reads LNHDA; CDR2 reads SQIVND (reference sequence). CDR3 length: 14 amino acids. V lost 3 bases and J lost 4, with 12 bases in between. CDR3 loop: CASSIPDSFYGYTF. The CDR3 DNA sequence: TGTGCCAGTAGTATCCCAGACAGCTTCTATGGCTACACCTTC.

The rearrangement uses TRBV19 and TRBJ2-3; no firm D call. CDR1 LNHDA and CDR2 SQIVND come from the germline V gene (reference sequence). The CDR3 is 14 residues long. Trimming took 5 bases from V and 4 from J, leaving 13 bases between them. Written as DNA, the CDR3 is TGTGCCAGTAGTCCCGCCACCCCCCCAGATACGCAGTATTTT. Translating it yields CASSPATPPDTQYF.

The chain couples TRBV6-6 to TRBJ1-2; perhaps TRBD1 as D (6 bases). V dropped 5 bases and J dropped 4 bases, with 14 bases sitting between them. The germline V gene has CDR1 MNHNY and CDR2 SVGAGI (reference sequence). There are 14 residues in the CDR3. The CDR3 nucleotides read TGTGCCAGCAGTGACTACAGGGCGCCCTATGGCTACACCTTC. Translating it yields CASSDYRAPYGYTF.

This clone was counted only a few times. This chain uses TRBV5-1 with TRBJ1-1; D uncertain. V shed 0 bases and J shed 8 bases, with 14 bases lying between them. The CDR3 contains 14 residues. Germline CDR1 SGHRS, CDR2 YFSETQ. The CDR3 bases are TGCGCCAGCAGCTTGGGTGGAGGACTTAAAGAAGCTTTCTTT. Translated: CASSLGGGLKEAFF.

This clone was detected many times. The V gene is TRBV28, the J gene TRBJ1-4; 7 nucleotides match TRBD1. The CDR3 length is 14 residues. Per germline, CDR1 MDHEN and CDR2 SYDVKM. The trim removed 3 bases at V and 10 bases at J, leaving 8 bases unmatched. CDR3 loop: CASSFRDRDPKLFF. In DNA, the CDR3 is TGTGCCAGCAGTTTCCGCGACAGGGACCCAAAACTGTTTTTT.

The chain is built from TRBV6-6 and TRBJ2-6; D not certain. The CDR3 is made up of 15 amino acids. The germline V and J ends were trimmed by 2 bases and 0 bases, with 5 bases remaining between them. Germline V gene lookup returns CDR1 MNHNY and CDR2 SVGAGI (reference sequence). The CDR3 coding sequence is TGTGCCAGCAGTTACGGGATCTCTGGGGCCAACGTCCTGACTTTC. Translating gives CASSYGISGANVLTF.

This clone has only a few counts. An end of the junction differs from the germline gene, which may be a read error. The chain links TRBV4-1 to TRBJ2-5, with 7 bases that match TRBD2. There are 13 residues in the CDR3. Germline values: CDR1 MGHRA, CDR2 YSYEKL. The CDR3 nucleotides are TGTGCCAGCCACGGAGCGGGACAAGAGACCCAGTACTTC. This encodes CASHGAGQETQYF.